This passage covers 32 T cell receptor beta chains from one sample sequenced in a study of T cell changes during pregnancy in multiple sclerosis. Sequenced by immunoSEQ multiplex PCR; TCRdb stores in-frame clones only, minus some. The repertoire has about 49,000 clones, 94% of them found once; the top ten carry about 5.5%. Sequences were derived from CD8+ T cells from peripheral blood mononuclear cells, sampled before pregnancy. The receptor set was obtained from a female donor with multiple sclerosis, enrolled in a pregnancy study.

CDR3 in amino acids: CASSLTGNTEAFF. In nucleotides, the CDR3 is TGTGCCAGCAGTTTAACGGGGAACACTGAAGCTTTCTTT. This chain links TRBV2 with TRBJ1-1; D remains unclear. Germline V CDR1 and CDR2: SNHLY, FYNNEI. There are 13 residues in the CDR3. The germline V and J ends were trimmed by 5 bases and 1 base, with 8 bases remaining between them.

The V and J genes are TRBV27 and TRBJ1-1; D is uncertain. The CDR3 runs 13 residues. Germline assignment: CDR1 MNHEY and CDR2 SMNVEV (reference sequence). The V end was cut by 3 bases, the J end by 7 bases, with 12 bases between. In DNA, the CDR3 is TGTGCCAGCAGTTTCTCGACAAGGCATGAAGCTTTCTTT. Its protein is CASSFSTRHEAFF.

The chain has TRBV7-9 and TRBJ2-5; 8 bases map to TRBD2. With V trimmed by 1 base and J by 3 bases, 4 bases remained unmatched. This CDR3 is built from 15 residues. CDR1 and CDR2 (germline): SEHNR, FQNEAQ (reference sequence). The CDR3 here is CASSLVRRGEETQYF. CDR3 nucleotide sequence: TGTGCCAGCAGCTTAGTGAGGCGGGGGGAAGAGACCCAGTACTTC.

V and J are TRBV27 and TRBJ1-2; 10 nucleotides agree with TRBD1. Germline V gene data show CDR1 as MNHEY and CDR2 as SMNVEV (reference sequence). This CDR3 spans 12 amino acids. The V and J ends lost 8 bases and 4 bases, in that order; junction bases with no gene match: 1. The CDR3 nucleotides read TGTGCCAGCCGACAGGGGGCCTATGGCTACACCTTC. Protein sequence: CASRQGAYGYTF.

The rearrangement uses TRBV6-6 and TRBJ1-1; D is perhaps TRBD1 (6 bases). CDR3 length equals 15 residues. V shed 2 bases and J shed 4 bases, with 14 bases lying between them. Germline CDR1 and CDR2: MNHNY and SVGAGI (reference sequence). CDR3 DNA sequence: TGTGCCAGCAGTTACACCCCCCGGACAGCCACTGAAGCTTTCTTT. As protein: CASSYTPRTATEAFF.

V is TRBV11-2 and J is TRBJ1-4; D gene ambiguous. V was clipped by 2 bases and J by 10 bases, with 5 bases between them. There are 11 residues in the CDR3. CDR1 and CDR2 from the germline V gene are SGHAT and FQNNGV. The CDR3 loop reads CASSLNGKLFF. The CDR3 DNA follows: TGTGCCAGCAGCTTAAACGGAAAACTGTTTTTT. The full variable domain, completed using reference TRBV11-2 and TRBJ1-4, is EAGVAQSPRYKIIEKRQSVAFWCNPISGHATLYWYQQILGQGPKLLIQFQNNGVVDDSQLPKDRFSAERLKGVDSTLKIQPAKLEDSAVYLCASSLNGKLFFGSGTQLSVL.

This chain joins TRBV5-4 and TRBJ1-2, with 8 bases lining up with TRBD1. The CDR3 extends over 16 amino acids. CDR1 is SGHNT and CDR2 is YYREEE in the germline V gene (reference sequence). With V trimmed by 4 bases and J by 6 bases, 14 bases remained unmatched. The chain's CDR3 is CASSPRLKGQVDGYTF. CDR3 DNA sequence: TGTGCCAGCAGCCCGAGACTCAAGGGACAGGTCGATGGCTACACCTTC.

The gene calls are TRBV7-9 and TRBJ2-5, with no clear D. Trimming removed 3 bases from V and 3 bases from J, with 14 bases in between. Germline V lookup: CDR1 SEHNR, CDR2 FQNEAQ (reference sequence). The CDR3 spans 15 residues. The CDR3 DNA is TGTGCCAGCAGCTTTAGCCCTACCCTAAAAGAGACCCAGTACTTC. This encodes CASSFSPTLKETQYF.

This clone was seen once. This chain links TRBV7-8 with TRBJ2-7, with D perhaps matching TRBD2 (6 bases). The V end was cut by 8 bases, the J end by 1 base, with 15 bases between. From germline, CDR1 is SGHVS and CDR2 FQNEAQ. The CDR3 totals 14 residues. Here the CDR3 DNA reads TGTGCCAGCCTGGAGGGAGGCGGATCCTACGAGCAGTACTTC. This sequence encodes CASLEGGGSYEQYF.

The rearrangement uses TRBV29-1 and TRBJ2-1, with 7 positions matching TRBD1. The germline CDR1 and CDR2 sequences are SQVTM and ANQGSEA. CDR3 length: 15 amino acids. V was pared by 7 bases and J by 0 bases, with 9 bases of the junction left unmatched. The CDR3 reads CSAEGATSSYNEQFF. CDR3 sequence (DNA): TGCAGCGCCGAGGGGGCAACGAGCTCCTACAATGAGCAGTTCTTC.

The V gene is TRBV27, the J gene TRBJ2-1, with TRBD1 matching over 7 bases. With V trimmed by 0 bases and J by 2 bases, 4 bases remained unmatched. CDR3 length: 16 residues. Germline CDR1 is MNHEY and CDR2 is SMNVEV (reference sequence). DNA for the CDR3: TGTGCCAGCAGTTTATCGAGGGACAGACCCTACAATGAGCAGTTCTTC. This translates into CASSLSRDRPYNEQFF.

In DNA form, the CDR3 reads TGTGCCAGCAGCTTACTCGGGGAGCAGTACTTC. It is translated as CASSLLGEQYF. This chain joins TRBV11-2 and TRBJ2-7, with D hard to call. The CDR3 is 11 amino acids. V was shortened by 2 bases and J by 7 bases, with 6 bases between the two germline ends. CDR1 is SGHAT, CDR2 FQNNGV, per germline.

The gene calls are TRBV28 and TRBJ1-2, with 7 bases lining up with TRBD1. In germline, CDR1 is MDHEN, CDR2 SYDVKM. The CDR3 has 15 residues. Trimming cost V 5 bases and J 6 bases; bases outside gene matches: 12. The chain's CDR3 is CASSPSLDRDNGYTF. The CDR3 coding sequence is TGTGCCAGCAGTCCCTCCCTAGACAGGGACAATGGCTACACCTTC.

V and J are TRBV5-5 and TRBJ1-1; no clear D gene. This CDR3 contains 12 residues. The germline CDR1 and CDR2 sequences are SGHKS and YYEKEE (reference sequence). Between the trimmed V and J ends, which lost 0 bases and 7 bases, there was a span of 7 bases. The CDR3 here is CASSLAGGEAFF. CDR3 bases: TGTGCCAGCAGCTTGGCGGGTGGTGAAGCTTTCTTT. Drawing the rest from reference TRBV5-5 and TRBJ1-1, the complete variable domain is DAGVTQSPTHLIKTRGQQVTLRCSPISGHKSVSWYQQVLGQGPQFIFQYYEKEERGRGNFPDRFSARQFPNYSSELNVNALLLGDSALYLCASSLAGGEAFFGQGTRLTVV.

The J gene is TRBJ1-5, the V gene TRBV27, with 8 bases matching TRBD1. Per the germline V gene, CDR1 is MNHEY and CDR2 is SMNVEV (reference sequence). With 5 bases clipped from V and 4 bases from J, the junction kept 10 bases outside the gene matches. The length of the CDR3 is 16 residues. This CDR3 is CASSPKGQGGNQPQHF. The CDR3 DNA reads TGTGCCAGCAGTCCAAAAGGACAGGGCGGTAATCAGCCCCAGCATTTT.

This clone showed up just once. The chain uses TRBV4-1 and TRBJ2-7; the match to TRBD2 covers 9 bases. The CDR3 contains 16 residues. Trimming at V came to 0 bases and at J to 2 bases, leaving 5 bases not matched to a gene. The germline CDR1 and CDR2 sequences are MGHRA and YSYEKL. In nucleotides, the CDR3 is TGCGCCAGCAGCCAAGATAGGGCTAGCGGGACCTACGAGCAGTACTTC. It translates to CASSQDRASGTYEQYF.

The V and J genes are TRBV7-3 and TRBJ2-1; perhaps TRBD2 as D (6 bases). The CDR3 contains 13 residues. V was pared by 2 bases and J by 5 bases, with 7 bases between. Per germline, CDR1 SGHTA and CDR2 FQGTGA. The CDR3 coding sequence is TGTGCCAGCAGCTTATCGGGAGACAATGAGCAGTTCTTC. Residues: CASSLSGDNEQFF.

V and J are TRBV15 and TRBJ2-7; D is unclear. CDR1 and CDR2 from the germline V gene are LNHNV and YYDKDF (reference sequence). This CDR3 is built from 11 residues. V dropped 3 bases and J dropped 4 bases, with 4 bases sitting between them. In nucleotides, the CDR3 is TGTGCCACCAGCAGCCCGTACGAGCAGTACTTC. Translated: CATSSPYEQYF.

V usage is TRBV5-6 and J usage is TRBJ2-1, with 11 bases aligning to TRBD1. Losses at the gene ends were 4 bases for V and 14 bases for J; bases not matched to a gene: 11. Germline-derived CDR1 and CDR2 are SGHDT and YYEEEE. This CDR3 spans 14 amino acids. The CDR3 region has the DNA TGTGCCAGCAGCCTGATCAACCCGGGACAGGGGGAGTTCTTC. Translated: CASSLINPGQGEFF.

The chain uses TRBV7-9 and TRBJ1-2; no clear D. This CDR3 spans 18 amino acids. The germline CDR1 and CDR2 sequences are SEHNR and FQNEAQ (reference sequence). V gave up 3 bases and J gave up 6 bases, with 26 bases separating them. The CDR3 region is CASSFLLAVLARKDGYTF. The CDR3, as DNA: TGTGCCAGCAGCTTTCTTTTGGCAGTACTCGCGAGGAAGGATGGCTACACCTTC.

The V and J genes are TRBV23-1 and TRBJ2-7; tentatively, D is TRBD2 (5 bases). TRBV23-1 is labeled an ORF, and its function is uncertain. The V end lost 8 bases, the J end lost 2 bases, and 10 bases lay between the germline ends. CDR3 size: 12 residues. CDR3 in amino acids: CASASSPYEQYF. The CDR3 coding sequence is TGCGCCAGCGCTTCTAGCCCCTACGAGCAGTACTTC.

In DNA, the CDR3 is TGCGCCAGCAGCTTGCCGGACACTGAAGCTTTCTTT. The encoded protein is CASSLPDTEAFF. The rearrangement uses TRBV5-1 and TRBJ1-1; D gene unclear. Germline values: CDR1 SGHRS, CDR2 YFSETQ. V was shortened by 1 base and J by 3 bases, with 4 bases between the two germline ends. This CDR3 spans 12 amino acids.

This clone has just one count. J is TRBJ2-5 and V is TRBV7-8; D is possibly TRBD2 (6 bases). V lost 1 base and J lost 5, with 14 bases in between. Germline-derived CDR1 and CDR2 are SGHVS and FQNEAQ. The CDR3 spans 15 residues. The CDR3 spells CASSLVYGRFETQYF. As DNA, the CDR3 is TGTGCCAGCAGCTTAGTGTATGGGAGGTTCGAGACCCAGTACTTC.

The gene calls are TRBV4-3 and TRBJ2-7; D might be TRBD1 (6 bases). The V gene's germline CDR1 is LGHNA and CDR2 YSLEER. The CDR3 extends over 15 amino acids. V was clipped by 4 bases and J by 3 bases, with 16 bases between them. The CDR3 DNA reads TGCGCCAGCAGCCTTGATCACGGGACAAGCTACGAGCAGTACTTC. This codes for CASSLDHGTSYEQYF.

This clone came up once. The genes are TRBV27 and TRBJ2-3; 8 bases match TRBD2. The ends lost 4 bases at V and 2 bases at J; junction bases unmatched: 5. The CDR3 has 15 residues. CDR1 and CDR2 from the germline V gene are MNHEY and SMNVEV (reference sequence). CDR3 nucleotide sequence: TGTGCCAGCAGTTCTCCGGGAGGGAACACAGATACGCAGTATTTT. Its protein is CASSSPGGNTDTQYF.

The chain is built from TRBV5-1 and TRBJ2-5; 8 positions match TRBD1. V was pared by 0 bases and J by 6 bases, with 4 bases of the junction left unmatched. The CDR3 is 14 amino acids. Germline V gene data show CDR1 as SGHRS and CDR2 as YFSETQ. The CDR3, as DNA: TGCGCCAGCAGCTTGGAACAGGGGGTAAAGACCCAGTACTTC. Encoded protein: CASSLEQGVKTQYF.

This clone has a single count. This chain connects TRBV27 to TRBJ2-1, with 8 bases identical to TRBD2. This CDR3 comprises 16 residues. Germline lookup yields CDR1 MNHEY and CDR2 SMNVEV (reference sequence). With V trimmed by 6 bases and J by 0 bases, 7 bases remained unmatched. As DNA, the CDR3 is TGTGCCAGCAGCCTCAAGGGGACTAGCTCCTACAATGAGCAGTTCTTC. Its translation: CASSLKGTSSYNEQFF.

The CDR3 sequence is CASSRSPDLSDEQYF. Here the CDR3 DNA reads TGTGCCAGCAGTCGATCACCGGACTTGTCCGACGAGCAGTACTTC. The V and J genes are TRBV6-6 and TRBJ2-7; possibly TRBD2 for D (5 bases). V gave up 5 bases and J gave up 5 bases, with 19 bases separating them. Per germline, CDR1 MNHNY and CDR2 SVGAGI (reference sequence). This CDR3 has 15 amino acids.

The chain has TRBV9 and TRBJ2-1; 10 bases fit TRBD2. V trimming: 4 bases; J trimming: 4 bases; junction bases outside the gene matches: 8. Germline V lookup: CDR1 SGDLS, CDR2 YYNGEE. This CDR3 contains 16 residues. In DNA form, the CDR3 reads TGTGCCAGCAGCCCATTGACTAGCGGGTTTTACAATGAGCAGTTCTTC. Its translation: CASSPLTSGFYNEQFF.

This chain connects TRBV11-2 to TRBJ1-2, with 8 bases that match TRBD1. The length of the CDR3 is 15 residues. From germline, CDR1 is SGHAT and CDR2 FQNNGV. Unmatched junction bases numbered 6, after V lost 5 bases and J lost 1 base. CDR3 sequence (DNA): TGTGCCAGCAGCCGAGGACAGGGACTTAACTATGGCTACACCTTC. Amino acid sequence: CASSRGQGLNYGYTF.

This chain uses TRBV7-2 with TRBJ2-1; 8 bases fit TRBD2. This CDR3 has 16 amino acids. Trimming cost V 5 bases and J 0 bases; bases outside gene matches: 6. Germline loops: CDR1 SGHTA, CDR2 FQGNSA. In DNA form, the CDR3 reads TGTGCCAGCAGCATACTTCTAGCGGGCTCCTACAATGAGCAGTTCTTC. Translation: CASSILLAGSYNEQFF.

This sequence joins TRBV7-6 and TRBJ1-2; D not resolved. The V and J ends lost 1 base and 7 bases respectively, with 10 bases between them. This CDR3 contains 13 residues. The germline gives CDR1 SGHVS, CDR2 FNYEAQ. The CDR3 loop is CASSLGSAVGYTF. CDR3 bases: TGTGCCAGCAGCTTAGGATCGGCGGTTGGCTACACCTTC.